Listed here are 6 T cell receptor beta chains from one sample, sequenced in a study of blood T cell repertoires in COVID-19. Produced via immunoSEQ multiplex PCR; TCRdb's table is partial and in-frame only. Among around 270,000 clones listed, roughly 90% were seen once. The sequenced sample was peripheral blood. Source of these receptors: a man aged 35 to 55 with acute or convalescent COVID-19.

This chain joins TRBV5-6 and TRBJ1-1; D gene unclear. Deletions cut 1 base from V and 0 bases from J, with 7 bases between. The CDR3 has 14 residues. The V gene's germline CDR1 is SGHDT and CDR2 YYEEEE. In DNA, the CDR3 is TGTGCCAGCAGCTTGATCGACATGAACACTGAAGCTTTCTTT. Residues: CASSLIDMNTEAFF.

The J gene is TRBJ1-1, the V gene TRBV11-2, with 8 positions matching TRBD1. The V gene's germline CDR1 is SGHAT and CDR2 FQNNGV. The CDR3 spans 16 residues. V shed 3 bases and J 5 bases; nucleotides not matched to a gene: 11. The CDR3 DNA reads TGTGCCAGCAGCTTCCCAGGGGGCGCTTGGAATACTGAAGCTTTCTTT. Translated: CASSFPGGAWNTEAFF. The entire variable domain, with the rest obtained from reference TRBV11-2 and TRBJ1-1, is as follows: EAGVAQSPRYKIIEKRQSVAFWCNPISGHATLYWYQQILGQGPKLLIQFQNNGVVDDSQLPKDRFSAERLKGVDSTLKIQPAKLEDSAVYLCASSFPGGAWNTEAFFGQGTRLTVV.

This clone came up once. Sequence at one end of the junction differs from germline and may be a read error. CDR3 in DNA: TGCAGTGACGACCGGGGGATCTTT. Amino acids: CSDDRGIF. V and J are TRBV20-1 and TRBJ1-1; D possibly corresponds to TRBD1 (5 bases). The germline V gene has CDR1 DFQATT and CDR2 SNEGSKA (reference sequence). The CDR3 has 8 residues.

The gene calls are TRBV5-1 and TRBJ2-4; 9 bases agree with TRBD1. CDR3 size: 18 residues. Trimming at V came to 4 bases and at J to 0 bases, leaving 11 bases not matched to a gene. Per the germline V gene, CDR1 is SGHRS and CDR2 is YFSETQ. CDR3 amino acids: CASSGWTGVGLAKNIQYF. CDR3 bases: TGCGCCAGCAGCGGCTGGACAGGGGTCGGGTTAGCCAAAAACATTCAGTACTTC.

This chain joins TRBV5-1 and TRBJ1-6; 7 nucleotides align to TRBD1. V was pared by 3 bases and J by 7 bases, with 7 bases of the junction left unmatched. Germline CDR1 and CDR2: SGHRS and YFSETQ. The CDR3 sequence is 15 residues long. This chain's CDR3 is CASSSRGQENSPLHF. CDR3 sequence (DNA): TGCGCCAGCAGCTCCAGAGGACAGGAAAATTCACCCCTCCACTTT. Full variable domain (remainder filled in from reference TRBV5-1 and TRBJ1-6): KAGVTQTPRYLIKTRGQQVTLSCSPISGHRSVSWYQQTPGQGLQFLFEYFSETQRNKGNFPGRFSGRQFSNSRSEMNVSTLELGDSALYLCASSSRGQENSPLHFGNGTRLTVT.

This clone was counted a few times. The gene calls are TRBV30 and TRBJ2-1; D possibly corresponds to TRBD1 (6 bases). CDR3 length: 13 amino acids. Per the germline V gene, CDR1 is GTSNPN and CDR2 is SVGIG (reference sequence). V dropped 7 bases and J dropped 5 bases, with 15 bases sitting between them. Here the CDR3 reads CASNHGDNNEQFF. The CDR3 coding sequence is TGTGCCTCAAACCACGGGGACAACAATGAGCAGTTCTTC.